This TCR beta chain originates from a study of shared clonotypes between healthy human individuals. Running of the assay took place at deep level. Measured with immunoSEQ multiplex PCR; TCRdb has only the in-frame clones, and not every one. In the table there are some 510,000 clones, 60% to 85% of which are singletons. This CDR3 comprises 14 residues. CDR1 is SQVTM and CDR2 is ANQGSEA in the germline V gene. V was clipped by 1 base and J by 6 bases, with 13 bases between them. Study-wide points: Few donors restricted represented genetic and exposure-history diversity.

Worth noting for this clone: No antigen is known for it.

The source of this sequence is a woman in her thirties or forties in good health. Some clones in this sample may be carry-over from other donors' samples. J is TRBJ2-1 and V is TRBV29-1; D is tentatively TRBD1 or TRBD2 (5 bases each). Specimen: PBMCs. CDR3 residues: CSVEGRVAGNEQFF. The CDR3 bases are TGCAGCGTTGAAGGCAGGGTGGCGGGCAATGAGCAGTTCTTC.